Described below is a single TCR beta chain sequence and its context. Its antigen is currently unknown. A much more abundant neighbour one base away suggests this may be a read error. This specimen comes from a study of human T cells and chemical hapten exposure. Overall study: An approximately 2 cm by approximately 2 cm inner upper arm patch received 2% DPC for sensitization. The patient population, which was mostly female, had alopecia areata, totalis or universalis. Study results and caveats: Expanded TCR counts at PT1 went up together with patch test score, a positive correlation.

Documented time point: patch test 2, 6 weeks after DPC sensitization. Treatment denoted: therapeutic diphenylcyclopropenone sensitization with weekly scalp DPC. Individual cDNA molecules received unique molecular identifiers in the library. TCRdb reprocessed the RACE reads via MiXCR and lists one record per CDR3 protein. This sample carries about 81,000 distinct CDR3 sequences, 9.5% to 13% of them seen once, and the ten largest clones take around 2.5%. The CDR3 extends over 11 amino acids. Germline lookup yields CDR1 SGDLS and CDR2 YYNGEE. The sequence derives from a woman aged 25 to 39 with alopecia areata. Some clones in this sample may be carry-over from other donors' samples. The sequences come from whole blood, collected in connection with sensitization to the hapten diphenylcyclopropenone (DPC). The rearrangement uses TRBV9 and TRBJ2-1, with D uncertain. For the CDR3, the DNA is TGTACCAGCAGCGACAATAATGAGCAGTTCTTC. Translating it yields CTSSDNNEQFF. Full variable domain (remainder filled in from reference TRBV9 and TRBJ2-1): DSGVTQTPKHLITATGQRVTLRCSPRSGDLSVYWYQQSLDQGLQFLIQYYNGEERAKGNILERFSAQQFPDLHSELNLSSLELGDSALYFCTSSDNNEQFFGPGTRLTVL.